Below, 8 T cell receptor beta chains from the same sample are listed, as sequenced in a study of T cell responses to AZD1222 COVID-19 vaccine. Generated by immunoSEQ multiplex PCR, the TCRdb table keeps only in-frame clones and is missing some. Of roughly 120,000 clones detected, roughly 89% appear once; the ten largest clones hold roughly 7%. The sample consisted of peripheral blood, taken 28 days after the second AZD1222 dose. Receptors originate from an adult who received the AZD1222 COVID-19 vaccine.

Regarding this clone: The sample has other DNA sequences that encode this CDR3 too. The genes are TRBV5-1 and TRBJ2-7; 11 nucleotides match TRBD2. The V segment lost 1 base and the J segment 3 bases; nucleotides outside the gene matches: 0. The CDR3 is made up of 14 amino acids. Germline V gene sequence: CDR1 SGHRS, CDR2 YFSETQ. The CDR3 reads CASSLTSGSYEQYF. The CDR3 DNA follows: TGCGCCAGCAGCTTGACTAGCGGGAGCTACGAGCAGTACTTC.

V gene TRBV5-1 combines with J gene TRBJ2-1; 7 bases align to TRBD1. Germline trimming cut 5 bases from V and 5 bases from J; bases unmatched to any gene: 13. CDR1 and CDR2 from the germline V gene are SGHRS and YFSETQ. The CDR3 runs to 16 residues. The DNA for the CDR3 is TGCGCCAGCAGATTCAAGACAGGGACGATGAACAATGAGCAGTTCTTC. It codes for CASRFKTGTMNNEQFF.

This clone was seen once. J is TRBJ2-7 and V is TRBV4-2; D is tentatively TRBD1 or TRBD2 (5 bases each). Germline V gene sequence: CDR1 LGHNA, CDR2 YNFKEQ. V dropped 4 bases and J dropped 3 bases, with 13 bases sitting between them. The CDR3 runs to 14 residues. The DNA for the CDR3 is TGTGCCAGCAGCCCAGTGGGGGAAGTCTACGAGCAGTACTTC. This codes for CASSPVGEVYEQYF.

This clone came up once. This CDR3 is CASSLTFSSTDTQYF. As DNA, the CDR3 is TGTGCCAGCAGCCTGACTTTCTCTAGCACAGATACGCAGTATTTT. This chain links TRBV7-9 with TRBJ2-3; D unclear. CDR1 and CDR2 (germline): SEHNR, FQNEAQ (reference sequence). Trimming stripped 5 bases from V and 0 bases from J, with 12 bases between. The CDR3 loop spans 15 amino acids.

The genes are TRBV6-5 and TRBJ1-3, with 10 positions matching TRBD1. CDR3 size: 15 residues. V lost 6 bases and J lost 7; bases outside the gene matches: 9. Germline CDR1 MNHEY, CDR2 SVGAGI. The CDR3 bases are TGTGCCAGCAGAGAGACAGGGGGCATAAGCAACACCATATATTTT. Translation: CASRETGGISNTIYF.

The chain employs TRBV24-1 and TRBJ2-7, with no clear D. V lost 9 bases, J lost 2 bases, and 28 bases lay in between. The CDR3 loop spans 18 amino acids. CDR1 and CDR2 from the germline V gene are KGHDR and SFDVKD. The CDR3 protein is CATAPPGLHPGSTYEQYF. The CDR3 DNA sequence: TGTGCCACCGCACCTCCCGGCCTCCACCCTGGTTCCACCTACGAGCAGTACTTC.

This sequence joins TRBV10-1 and TRBJ2-5; 14 bases line up with TRBD2. The trim removed 4 bases at V and 5 bases at J, leaving 6 bases unmatched. CDR1 and CDR2 (germline): WNHNN, SYGVQD (reference sequence). This CDR3 has 16 amino acids. Written as DNA, the CDR3 is TGCGCCAGCAGTGCAGGACTAGCGGGAGGAGGGGAGACCCAGTACTTC. Translation gives CASSAGLAGGGETQYF.

The CDR3 region is CASSFETGVTDTQYF. The CDR3 region has the DNA TGTGCCAGCAGCTTTGAGACAGGGGTAACAGATACGCAGTATTTT. The rearrangement joins TRBV7-3 to TRBJ2-3, with 8 nucleotides matching TRBD1. The junction had 5 bases not matched to a gene; V was cut back by 3 bases and J by 3 bases. Looked up from germline, CDR1 is SGHTA and CDR2 is FQGTGA. The CDR3 extends over 15 amino acids.